This TCR beta chain was identified during a study of T-cell reconstitution after alpha-beta-depleted transplantation in children. Germline V gives CDR1 MDHEN, CDR2 SYDVKM. Trimming removed 6 bases from V and 2 bases from J; junction bases left unmatched: 6. CDR3 length: 16 residues. TCRbeta library preparation incorporated unique molecular identifiers. TCRdb analysed the PCR reads with MiXCR anew, one entry per CDR3 protein. The sample lists a few hundred thousand distinct CDR3 sequences, over 9.5% seen once, with over 4.5% in the top ten. This rearrangement joins TRBV28 to TRBJ2-1; TRBD1 aligns across 11 bases. This clonotype was sampled from a human donor who donated a stem cell graft to a child with SCID. The sample in question was PBMCs from the stem cell graft donor, obtained from the stem cell graft. CDR3 bases: TGTGCCAGCAGCGGACAGGGGGCGAGAGCCTACAATGAGCAGTTCTTC. Its translation is CASSGQGARAYNEQFF.